The sample holds a few counts of the clone carrying this T cell receptor beta chain. What it binds is not known. TCRdb analysed the RT-PCR reads with MiXCR anew, one entry per CDR3 protein. The data show around 250,000 distinct CDR3 sequences, 9% to 15% seen once. The sample comes from a study of response to subunit inactivated influenza vaccine. The study's findings and limits: New T cells are recruited in small numbers by each seasonal influenza vaccination, according to the authors' suggestion.

Germline CDR1 is SGHRS and CDR2 is YFSETQ. V shed 1 base and J shed 3 bases, with 13 bases lying between them. CDR3 length: 15 residues. V gene TRBV5-1 combines with J gene TRBJ2-5; tentative D call: TRBD2 (6 bases). This clonotype originated in a man aged 50 to 60 who received an inactivated influenza vaccine. The starting material was non-naive T cells sorted from PBMCs, obtained approximately 15 days before vaccination. The CDR3 here is CASSLMSRREETQYF. The DNA of the CDR3 is TGCGCCAGCAGCTTGATGTCCCGGAGGGAAGAGACCCAGTACTTC.